This T cell receptor beta chain was documented in a study of blood T cell repertoires in COVID-19. Study in general: Collection of acute and convalescent COVID-19 samples took place in the United States, Italy and Spain.

The germline CDR1 and CDR2 sequences are SGHRS and YFSETQ. Trimming at V came to 4 bases and at J to 4 bases, leaving 12 bases not matched to a gene. CDR3 length equals 16 residues. Per the authors' pipeline: Reference gene primers were amplified, and this amplification served to estimate nucleated cell counts. This table comes from immunoSEQ multiplex PCR, and its TCRdb copy is limited to in-frame clones, with some not included. The DNA was the basis for D and trimming; V, J and clone size are from that table. The sample lists approximately 400,000 clones, approximately 90% occurring once. The sample comprised peripheral blood. This TCR came from a woman aged 45-59 years with COVID-19, enrolled during active disease. The chain has TRBV5-1 and TRBJ1-1; 8 bases map to TRBD1. The CDR3 nucleotides are TGCGCCAGCAGCCCGCGGCAGGGGGCCCAGGGCACTGAAGCTTTCTTT. Translation: CASSPRQGAQGTEAFF.